The next 7 T cell receptor beta chains were all read from a single sample in a study of technical replicates of blood from a handful of donors (dated by TCRdb to about 2017). The method was the immunoSEQ multiplex PCR assay. The immuneACCESS repertoire file appears here via TCRdb, limited to in-frame rearrangements. These files lack a portion of the clones; in checked studies, under half of the deficit traces to unresolved V genes, and the cause of the others is not known. The table for this sample lists some 76,000 clones; 95% to 98% of them were counted only once. The top ten constitute around 0.22% of the sample. The sequenced sample was T cells isolated from PBMCs. The receptors were sampled from a human donor in good health.

This sequence joins TRBV27 and TRBJ2-2; 7 bases are shared with TRBD2. Germline CDR1 MNHEY, CDR2 SMNVEV (reference sequence). The CDR3 loop spans 13 amino acids. After removal of 3 bases from V and 6 bases from J, the junction contained 1 base not matched to a gene. The CDR3, as DNA: TGTGCCAGCAGTTTGAGCGGGGCCGGGGAGCTGTTTTTT. This gives the protein CASSLSGAGELFF.

The rearrangement joins TRBV4-1 to TRBJ2-1, with 10 bases identical to TRBD2. The trim removed 0 bases at V and 7 bases at J, leaving 9 bases unmatched. From germline, CDR1 is MGHRA and CDR2 YSYEKL. The length of the CDR3 is 17 residues. The CDR3 region is CASSQDSPGLASNEQFF. CDR3 coding DNA: TGCGCCAGCAGCCAAGACTCACCGGGACTAGCGAGTAATGAGCAGTTCTTC.

V gene TRBV27 combines with J gene TRBJ2-1; 9 positions agree with TRBD2. Germline CDR1 MNHEY, CDR2 SMNVEV (reference sequence). The V gene end was trimmed by 2 bases and the J gene end by 6 bases; junction bases not matched to a gene: 11. This CDR3 contains 17 residues. In nucleotides, the CDR3 is TGTGCCAGCAGTTTAAGGCAGCGGGAGGCCGTAAGCAATGAGCAGTTCTTC. Protein: CASSLRQREAVSNEQFF.

This chain uses TRBV19 with TRBJ1-2; 8 positions match TRBD1. The ends lost 5 bases at V and 6 bases at J; junction bases unmatched: 14. The CDR3 has 16 amino acids. Per germline, CDR1 LNHDA and CDR2 SQIVND (reference sequence). CDR3 coding DNA: TGTGCCAGTAGTGAAATGACTGGGACAGGTCCGGATGGCTACACCTTC. It encodes CASSEMTGTGPDGYTF.

The chain uses TRBV19 and TRBJ2-6, with 11 bases that match TRBD1. Germline V gene sequence: CDR1 LNHDA, CDR2 SQIVND (reference sequence). Germline trimming cut 7 bases from V and 2 bases from J; bases unmatched to any gene: 10. The CDR3 totals 18 residues. The CDR3 DNA follows: TGTGCCAGTACCCTGCGGGACAGGGGGAGCGCTGGGGCCAACGTCCTGACTTTC. As protein: CASTLRDRGSAGANVLTF.

This chain connects TRBV12-5 to TRBJ1-1; 10 positions agree with TRBD1. J was trimmed by 4 bases and V by 4 bases; bases with no gene match: 3. Germline values: CDR1 LGHNT, CDR2 FRNRAP. The CDR3 is made up of 14 amino acids. CDR3 DNA sequence: TGTGCTAGTGGTTCGAGGACAGGGGGCACTGAAGCTTTCTTT. Its protein product is CASGSRTGGTEAFF.

This rearrangement joins TRBV28 to TRBJ1-2; 8 bases are a match to TRBD1. This CDR3 contains 14 residues. Looked up from germline, CDR1 is MDHEN and CDR2 is SYDVKM. V lost 4 bases, J lost 8 bases, and 9 bases stayed unmatched. The CDR3 spells CASSSPTGVNGYTF. As DNA, the CDR3 is TGTGCCAGCAGTTCTCCGACAGGGGTTAACGGCTACACCTTC.